Sequencing of this T cell receptor beta chain was carried out in a study of T cells in Graves' hyperthyroidism and ophthalmopathy. Turning to this clonotype: Its antigen is still unknown.

Authors of the study amplified TCR beta CDR3 regions from RNA transcripts. The HTBI primer set drove a first-round RT-PCR of the TCR CDR3. TCRdb used MiXCR to reprocess the multiplex PCR reads, holding one entry per CDR3 protein. Counted here are hundreds of thousands of distinct CDR3 sequences, around a third occurring once; the ten biggest clones make up 30% to 40%. Broader study findings: Most thyroid clonotypes that were expanded above 0.001 also turned up in blood.

Used for diagnoses were clinical symptoms, serum thyroxine and TRAb, thyroid ultrasound and orbital computed tomography. Isolation of PBMCs was performed on 8.5 to 10 ml fresh peripheral blood. This CDR3 spans 14 amino acids. V shed 6 bases, J shed 4 bases, and the junction held 9 bases outside the gene matches. CDR1 is SQVTM, CDR2 ANQGSEA, per germline. This TCR derives from a middle-aged woman with Graves' hyperthyroidism. This chain joins TRBV29-1 and TRBJ1-2, with TRBD1 identical over 9 bases. Material for sequencing was blood. The chain's CDR3 is CSVETGQGGYGYTF. CDR3 sequence (DNA): TGCAGCGTGGAAACGGGACAGGGAGGCTATGGCTACACCTTC.